Listed below are T cell receptor beta chains from one sample, sequenced in a study of shared clonotypes between healthy human individuals. Clones were sequenced by immunoSEQ multiplex PCR, and TCRdb holds only the in-frame ones, with some missing. The sample lists hundreds of thousands of clones; around 96% were seen once. The sample taken for sequencing was naive CD8+ T cells sorted from blood. The origin of the receptors is a man aged 25 to 40 in good health. CDR3s include the opening cysteine and the closing phenylalanine or tryptophan. A D gene is named only where the DNA matches it firmly. Not all rows give a size; the values are once, few, many and, for expanded clones, a class.

clone_size: .
v_call: TRBV7-9
j_call: TRBJ1-3
d_call: TRBD1
cdr3_aa: CASSGQGAPGNTIYF
cdr3_nt: TGTGCCAGCAGCGGACAGGGCGCTCCTGGAAACACCATATATTTT

clone_size: once
v_call: TRBV14
j_call: TRBJ1-2
d_call: .
cdr3_aa: CASSQGASQVNYGYTF
cdr3_nt: TGTGCCAGCAGCCAAGGGGCCAGCCAAGTTAACTATGGCTACACCTTC

clone_size: .
v_call: TRBV27
j_call: TRBJ2-1
d_call: .
cdr3_aa: CASIQILGGSYNEQFF
cdr3_nt: TGTGCCAGCATCCAAATACTGGGCGGCTCCTACAATGAGCAGTTCTTC

clone_size: once
v_call: TRBV7-9
j_call: TRBJ2-3
d_call: TRBD1
cdr3_aa: CASSTNRGRSTDTQYF
cdr3_nt: TGTGCCAGCAGTACTAACAGGGGCCGAAGCACAGATACGCAGTATTTT

clone_size: once
v_call: TRBV7-9
j_call: TRBJ1-4
d_call: TRBD1
cdr3_aa: CASSLSGTGPSNEKLFF
cdr3_nt: TGTGCCAGCAGCCTATCCGGGACAGGGCCCTCTAATGAAAAACTGTTTTTT

clone_size: .
v_call: TRBV27
j_call: TRBJ2-3
d_call: TRBD2
cdr3_aa: CASSLPGLAGADTQYF
cdr3_nt: TGTGCCAGCAGTTTACCGGGACTAGCGGGAGCAGATACGCAGTATTTT

clone_size: once
v_call: TRBV4-1
j_call: TRBJ2-4
d_call: .
cdr3_aa: CASSPIGAGISKNIQYF
cdr3_nt: TGCGCCAGCAGCCCGATTGGAGCGGGTATTTCCAAAAACATTCAGTACTTC

clone_size: .
v_call: TRBV27
j_call: TRBJ2-1
d_call: .
cdr3_aa: CASKGPWYNEQFF
cdr3_nt: TGTGCCAGCAAAGGGCCGTGGTACAATGAGCAGTTCTTC

clone_size: .
v_call: TRBV9
j_call: TRBJ1-1
d_call: .
cdr3_aa: CASSAGPGNTEAFF
cdr3_nt: TGTGCCAGCAGCGCGGGACCGGGGAACACTGAAGCTTTCTTT

clone_size: .
v_call: TRBV4-1
j_call: TRBJ2-2
d_call: .
cdr3_aa: CASSQDRGSSTGELFF
cdr3_nt: TGCGCCAGCAGCCAAGATCGGGGTAGCAGCACCGGGGAGCTGTTTTTT

clone_size: .
v_call: TRBV9
j_call: TRBJ1-2
d_call: .
cdr3_aa: CASSVVTGDYGYTF
cdr3_nt: TGTGCCAGCAGCGTAGTCACAGGTGACTATGGCTACACCTTC

clone_size: .
v_call: TRBV21-1
j_call: TRBJ2-1
d_call: .
cdr3_aa: CASSVGRMYNEQFF
cdr3_nt: TGTGCCAGCAGCGTGGGACGAATGTACAATGAGCAGTTCTTC

clone_size: few
v_call: TRBV11-2
j_call: TRBJ1-2
d_call: .
cdr3_aa: CASSLDARLYGYTF
cdr3_nt: TGTGCCAGCAGCTTAGACGCCCGGCTTTATGGCTACACCTTC

clone_size: .
v_call: TRBV23-1
j_call: TRBJ2-5
d_call: .
cdr3_aa: CASSQAGPGEDETQYF
cdr3_nt: TGCGCCAGCAGTCAAGCGGGGCCAGGGGAGGATGAGACCCAGTACTTC

clone_size: .
v_call: TRBV4-1
j_call: TRBJ2-5
d_call: TRBD2
cdr3_aa: CASSQAEGREREETQYF
cdr3_nt: TGCGCCAGCAGCCAAGCGGAAGGGCGGGAGAGGGAAGAGACCCAGTACTTC

clone_size: .
v_call: TRBV5-4
j_call: TRBJ2-5
d_call: TRBD1
cdr3_aa: CASSPGTGQETQYF
cdr3_nt: TGTGCCAGCAGCCCAGGGACAGGGCAAGAGACCCAGTACTTC

clone_size: few
v_call: TRBV5-1
j_call: TRBJ2-5
d_call: .
cdr3_aa: CASSLGIAEETQYF
cdr3_nt: TGCGCCAGCAGCTTGGGCATTGCGGAAGAGACCCAGTACTTC

clone_size: once
v_call: TRBV7-9
j_call: TRBJ2-3
d_call: TRBD2
cdr3_aa: CASSPRREGTSTDTQYF
cdr3_nt: TGTGCCAGCAGCCCGCGCCGGGAGGGCACTAGCACAGATACGCAGTATTTT

clone_size: .
v_call: TRBV7-9
j_call: TRBJ1-2
d_call: .
cdr3_aa: CASSSAGSNYGYTF
cdr3_nt: TGTGCCAGCAGCTCAGCAGGGAGTAACTATGGCTACACCTTC

clone_size: .
v_call: TRBV4-1
j_call: TRBJ2-2
d_call: TRBD2
cdr3_aa: CASSQGLYTGELFF
cdr3_nt: TGCGCCAGCAGCCAGGGACTATACACCGGGGAGCTGTTTTTT

clone_size: .
v_call: TRBV18
j_call: TRBJ1-2
d_call: .
cdr3_aa: CASSSEEYDGYTF
cdr3_nt: TGTGCCAGCTCATCTGAGGAGTACGATGGCTACACCTTC

clone_size: .
v_call: TRBV9
j_call: TRBJ2-5
d_call: .
cdr3_aa: CASSVWSGGRETQYF
cdr3_nt: TGTGCCAGCAGCGTCTGGTCCGGGGGCAGGGAGACCCAGTACTTC

clone_size: .
v_call: TRBV15
j_call: TRBJ2-5
d_call: .
cdr3_aa: CATSRDPGQQETQYF
cdr3_nt: TGTGCCACCAGCAGAGATCCGGGGCAACAAGAGACCCAGTACTTC

clone_size: .
v_call: TRBV7-9
j_call: TRBJ1-1
d_call: .
cdr3_aa: CASSLVARGGDTEAFF
cdr3_nt: TGTGCCAGCAGCTTAGTCGCACGTGGGGGGGACACTGAAGCTTTCTTT

clone_size: .
v_call: TRBV29-1
j_call: TRBJ1-1
d_call: .
cdr3_aa: CSAGRETAEAFF
cdr3_nt: TGCAGCGCAGGGCGGGAGACCGCTGAAGCTTTCTTT

clone_size: .
v_call: TRBV9
j_call: TRBJ2-1
d_call: TRBD2
cdr3_aa: CASSAGLAGASSSYNEQFF
cdr3_nt: TGTGCCAGCAGCGCGGGACTAGCGGGCGCCTCAAGCTCCTACAATGAGCAGTTCTTC